This T cell receptor (beta chain) was identified in a study of blood T cell repertoires in COVID-19. The participants were between about 18 and 100 years old and came from under 25 US areas. Researchers sorted participants into cohorts using their self-reported clinical history. All recovered Cohort 3 donors got two negative PCRs, got clearance, or saw symptom resolution. In the original workflow: Amplification from reference gene primers served as the basis for estimated nucleated cell counts. The protocol was immunoSEQ multiplex PCR, while the TCRdb copy is restricted to in-frame clones and leaves out a portion. For V, J and clone size, that table is used; D and trimming come from the DNA. The sample yields hundreds of thousands of clones, approximately 90% seen once. Germline CDR1 MGHRA, CDR2 YSYEKL. Trimming left V 9 bases short and J 0 bases short, with 23 bases between. This CDR3 region has 18 residues.

This clonotype was sampled from a woman aged 18-29 years who had recovered from COVID-19. Sequenced sample: PBMCs or T cells enriched from blood (not recorded which). The gene calls are TRBV4-1 and TRBJ2-2, with D possibly TRBD2 on 6 matching bases. For the CDR3, the DNA is TGCGCCAGTTCCCCCGGGAGTGCCCTTTCTTCGAACACCGGGGAGCTGTTTTTT. Amino acids: CASSPGSALSSNTGELFF.